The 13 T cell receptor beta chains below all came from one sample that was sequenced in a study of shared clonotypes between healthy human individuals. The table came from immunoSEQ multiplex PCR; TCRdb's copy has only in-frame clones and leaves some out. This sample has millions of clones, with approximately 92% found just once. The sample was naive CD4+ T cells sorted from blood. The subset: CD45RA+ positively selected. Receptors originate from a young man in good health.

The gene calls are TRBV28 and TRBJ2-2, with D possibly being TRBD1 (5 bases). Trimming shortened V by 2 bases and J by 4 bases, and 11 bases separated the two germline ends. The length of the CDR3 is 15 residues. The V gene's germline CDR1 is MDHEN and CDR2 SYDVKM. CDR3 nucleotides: TGTGCCAGCAGTTTAAGTGGGGCCGGCACCGGGGAGCTGTTTTTT. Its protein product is CASSLSGAGTGELFF.

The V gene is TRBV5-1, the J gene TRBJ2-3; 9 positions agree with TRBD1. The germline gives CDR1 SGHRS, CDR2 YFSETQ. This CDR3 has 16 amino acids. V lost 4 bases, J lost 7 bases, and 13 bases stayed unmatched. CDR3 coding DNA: TGCGCCAGCAGCGAGACCGGGACAGGGCCCCGCAATACGCAGTATTTT. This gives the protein CASSETGTGPRNTQYF.

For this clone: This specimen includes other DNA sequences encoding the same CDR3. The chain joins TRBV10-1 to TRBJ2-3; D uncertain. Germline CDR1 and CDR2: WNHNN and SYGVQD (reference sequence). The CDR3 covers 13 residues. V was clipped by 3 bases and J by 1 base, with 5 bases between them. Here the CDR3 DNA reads TGCGCCAGCAGTGATGGGGGCACAGATACGCAGTATTTT. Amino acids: CASSDGGTDTQYF.

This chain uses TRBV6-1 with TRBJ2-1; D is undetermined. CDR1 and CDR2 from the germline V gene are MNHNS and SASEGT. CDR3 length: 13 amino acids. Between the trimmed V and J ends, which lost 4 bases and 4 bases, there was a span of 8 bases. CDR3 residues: CASSGAPYNEQFF. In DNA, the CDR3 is TGTGCCAGCAGTGGGGCGCCGTACAATGAGCAGTTCTTC.

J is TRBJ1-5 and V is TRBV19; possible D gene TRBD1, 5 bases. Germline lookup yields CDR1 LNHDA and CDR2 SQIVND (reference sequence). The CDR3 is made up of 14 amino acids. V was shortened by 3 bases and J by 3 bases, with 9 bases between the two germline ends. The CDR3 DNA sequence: TGTGCCAGTAGTATCAGACAGCTCAATCAGCCCCAGCATTTT. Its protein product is CASSIRQLNQPQHF.

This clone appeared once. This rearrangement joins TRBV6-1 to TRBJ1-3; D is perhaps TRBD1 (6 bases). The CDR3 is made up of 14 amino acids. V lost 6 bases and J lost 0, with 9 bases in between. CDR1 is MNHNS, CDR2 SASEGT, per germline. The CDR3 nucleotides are TGTGCCAGCAGACGACAGGCCTCTGGAAACACCATATATTTT. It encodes CASRRQASGNTIYF.

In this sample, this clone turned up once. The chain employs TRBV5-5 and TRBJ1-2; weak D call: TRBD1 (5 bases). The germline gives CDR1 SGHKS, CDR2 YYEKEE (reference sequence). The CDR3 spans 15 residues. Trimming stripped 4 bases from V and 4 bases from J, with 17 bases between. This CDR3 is CASSGGVGAGYGYTF. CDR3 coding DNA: TGTGCCAGCAGCGGGGGAGTCGGAGCGGGCTATGGCTACACCTTC.

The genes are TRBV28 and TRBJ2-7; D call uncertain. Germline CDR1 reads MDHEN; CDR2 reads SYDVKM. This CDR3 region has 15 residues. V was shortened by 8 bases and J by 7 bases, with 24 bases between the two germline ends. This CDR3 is CASSSPPIIRREQYF. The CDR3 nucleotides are TGTGCCAGCTCCTCACCGCCGATTATTAGGCGGGAGCAGTACTTC.

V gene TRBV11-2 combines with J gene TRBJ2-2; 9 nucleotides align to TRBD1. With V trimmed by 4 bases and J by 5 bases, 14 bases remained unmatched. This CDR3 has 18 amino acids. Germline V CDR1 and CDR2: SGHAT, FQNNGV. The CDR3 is CASSSFLAYRGLTGELFF. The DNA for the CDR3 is TGTGCCAGCAGCTCCTTCTTAGCTTACAGGGGGCTTACCGGGGAGCTGTTTTTT.

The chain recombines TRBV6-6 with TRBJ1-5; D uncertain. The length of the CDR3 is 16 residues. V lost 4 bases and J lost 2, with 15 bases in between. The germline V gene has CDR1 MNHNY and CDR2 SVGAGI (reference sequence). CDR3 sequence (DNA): TGTGCCAGCAGTTCCCTGGATGCGGCAGGCAATCAGCCCCAGCATTTT. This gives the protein CASSSLDAAGNQPQHF.

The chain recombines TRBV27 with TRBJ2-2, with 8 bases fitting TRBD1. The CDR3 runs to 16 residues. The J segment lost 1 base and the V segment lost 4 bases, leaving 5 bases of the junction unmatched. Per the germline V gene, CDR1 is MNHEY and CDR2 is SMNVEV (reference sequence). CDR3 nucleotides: TGTGCCAGCAGTTCCCGGACAGGGCTGAACACCGGGGAGCTGTTTTTT. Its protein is CASSSRTGLNTGELFF.

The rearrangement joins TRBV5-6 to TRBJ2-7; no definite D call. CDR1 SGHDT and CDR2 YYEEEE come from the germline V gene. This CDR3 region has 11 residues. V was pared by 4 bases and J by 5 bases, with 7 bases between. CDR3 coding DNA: TGTGCCAGCAGCGTTAAGAACGAGCAGTACTTC. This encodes CASSVKNEQYF.

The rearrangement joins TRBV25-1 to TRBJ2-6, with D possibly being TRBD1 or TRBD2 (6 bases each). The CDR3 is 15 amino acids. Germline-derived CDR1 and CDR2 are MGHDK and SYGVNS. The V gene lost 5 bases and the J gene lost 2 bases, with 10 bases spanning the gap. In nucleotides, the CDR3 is TGTGCCAGCAGTATAAGGGGGGCTGGGGCCAACGTCCTGACTTTC. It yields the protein CASSIRGAGANVLTF.